This T cell receptor beta chain was profiled in a study of shared clonotypes between healthy human individuals. Study in general: Three plates each covered CD4 naive and memory; CD8 naive two, CD8 memory one. The study's findings and limits: Genetic and exposure-history diversity was limited by the small donor number. The sampled material consisted only of blood, and tissue repertoires are likely to differ.

A split of CD4+ cells into CD45RA+ naive and CD45RA-negative memory subsets was performed. This clone was picked up one time. Its antigen is as yet unknown. Assay used: immunoSEQ multiplex PCR; TCRdb lists only in-frame clones, some missing. The table records some 2,500,000 clones, just under 95% of them present only once. The CDR3 sequence is 15 residues long. Germline assignment: CDR1 SQVTM and CDR2 ANQGSEA. V lost 4 bases, J lost 4 bases, and 10 bases stayed unmatched. The sample comprised naive CD4+ T cells from PBMCs. The sample's subset: CD45RA+ positively selected. The chain combines TRBV29-1 with TRBJ1-3; 7 nucleotides align to TRBD1. This sequence was found in a man aged 18 to 35 in good health. Some clones in this sample may be carry-over from other donors' samples. The CDR3 protein is CSVAFIQGGGNTIYF. The CDR3 coding sequence is TGCAGCGTTGCGTTTATCCAGGGGGGCGGAAACACCATATATTTT.